Following are 14 T cell receptor beta chains from one sample sequenced in a study of CD8+ T cells in alopecia areata. After isolation, RNA underwent reverse transcription to generate cDNA as the sequencing template. Some clones are missing from TCRdb's copy, which holds only in-frame ones; the method was immunoSEQ multiplex PCR. This table has about 200,000 clones, more than 55% appearing once. Stated treatment: oral pan-JAK inhibitor, 5-10 mg twice daily. Sequences were derived from CD4+ T cells sorted from blood, sampled at week 4, from a patient treated with tofacitinib. The receptors stem from a human donor with alopecia areata.

The rearrangement uses TRBV4-1 and TRBJ2-1, with D perhaps given as TRBD1 or TRBD2 (6 bases each). V was pared by 7 bases and J by 6 bases, with 16 bases between. Looked up from germline, CDR1 is MGHRA and CDR2 is YSYEKL. This CDR3 contains 14 residues. The CDR3, as DNA: TGCGCCAGCACCCCGAGGGGGGTAAGCAATGAGCAGTTCTTC. Its protein is CASTPRGVSNEQFF.

The J gene is TRBJ2-1, the V gene TRBV29-1, with 13 bases matching TRBD2. Germline values: CDR1 SQVTM, CDR2 ANQGSEA. The CDR3 sequence is 15 residues long. With 7 bases clipped from V and 6 bases from J, the junction kept 9 bases outside the gene matches. The CDR3 loop reads CSAGPTSGGVNEQFF. The CDR3 DNA is TGCAGCGCCGGCCCAACTAGCGGGGGGGTCAATGAGCAGTTCTTC.

The chain recombines TRBV13 with TRBJ1-2, with TRBD1 as a possible D gene (5 bases). The germline V gene encodes CDR1 PRHDT and CDR2 FYEKMQ (reference sequence). Trimming pared 2 bases from V and 2 bases from J, leaving 18 bases between. CDR3 length equals 17 residues. In DNA, the CDR3 is TGTGCCAGCAGCTTAATGTTCCGGGGGACCATCAACTATGGCTACACCTTC. Encoded protein: CASSLMFRGTINYGYTF.

This clone has more than one count but fewer than ten. The rearrangement links TRBV6-5 to TRBJ1-6; 7 bases match TRBD1. This CDR3 spans 15 amino acids. V lost 2 bases to trimming and J lost 9 bases; unmatched junction nucleotides: 7. Looked up from germline, CDR1 is MNHEY and CDR2 is SVGAGI. The CDR3 sequence is CASSYRGRGGSPLHF. The CDR3 region has the DNA TGTGCCAGCAGTTACAGGGGGCGCGGGGGTTCACCCCTCCACTTT.

This rearrangement joins TRBV6-5 to TRBJ2-1; D is possibly TRBD1 (5 bases). V lost 4 bases and J lost 5, with 15 bases in between. This CDR3 is 15 amino acids long. From germline, CDR1 is MNHEY and CDR2 SVGAGI. The DNA for the CDR3 is TGTGCCAGCAGTTCCAGGGTTGGTGGGAACAATGAGCAGTTCTTC. It codes for CASSSRVGGNNEQFF.

The chain combines TRBV2 with TRBJ2-3, with D perhaps matching TRBD2 (7 bases). Trimming took 4 bases from V and 3 from J, leaving 14 bases between them. The CDR3 totals 15 residues. From germline, CDR1 is SNHLY and CDR2 FYNNEI. The CDR3 reads CASSGLGGETDTQYF. DNA of the CDR3: TGTGCCAGCAGTGGATTAGGGGGGGAAACAGATACGCAGTATTTT. The entire variable domain, with the rest obtained from reference TRBV2 and TRBJ2-3, is as follows: EPEVTQTPSHQVTQMGQEVILRCVPISNHLYFYWYRQILGQKVEFLVSFYNNEISEKSEIFDDQFSVERPDGSNFTLKIRSTKLEDSAMYFCASSGLGGETDTQYFGPGTRLTVL.

In its sample, this clone was seen a few times. The chain has TRBV30 and TRBJ2-1; the D is unclear. Germline V gives CDR1 GTSNPN, CDR2 SVGIG (reference sequence). Deletions cut 4 bases from V and 0 bases from J, with 7 bases between. This CDR3 has 13 amino acids. The CDR3 here is CAWTSGSYNEQFF. The CDR3 coding sequence is TGTGCCTGGACGAGTGGCTCCTACAATGAGCAGTTCTTC.

The chain employs TRBV5-1 and TRBJ2-3; TRBD1 matches 8 bases. The CDR3 has 16 amino acids. V gave up 7 bases and J gave up 3 bases; unmatched junction bases: 13. Germline CDR1 and CDR2: SGHRS and YFSETQ. The CDR3 DNA follows: TGCGCCAGCTTAGAGACAGGGGCTTATAAAACAGATACGCAGTATTTT. Amino acids: CASLETGAYKTDTQYF.

The chain links TRBV15 to TRBJ1-6; 7 bases agree with TRBD1. Trimming at V came to 2 bases and at J to 7 bases, leaving 5 bases not matched to a gene. CDR1 LNHNV and CDR2 YYDKDF come from the germline V gene (reference sequence). The CDR3 length is 15 residues. CDR3 region: CATSRSGTENSPLHF. The CDR3 DNA reads TGTGCCACCAGCAGATCCGGGACAGAAAATTCACCCCTCCACTTT. Full variable domain (rest looked up from reference TRBV15 and TRBJ1-6): DAMVIQNPRYQVTQFGKPVTLSCSQTLNHNVMYWYQQKSSQAPKLLFHYYDKDFNNEADTPDNFQSRRPNTSFCFLDIRSPGLGDTAMYLCATSRSGTENSPLHFGNGTRLTVT.

This chain connects TRBV5-6 to TRBJ1-2; 8 bases match TRBD1. The J segment lost 7 bases and the V segment lost 3 bases, leaving 5 bases of the junction unmatched. CDR1 is SGHDT and CDR2 is YYEEEE in the germline V gene. CDR3 size: 13 residues. The CDR3 nucleotides read TGTGCCAGCAGCTCGACAGGGGCTCTTGGCTACACCTTC. Its protein product is CASSSTGALGYTF.

The V gene is TRBV28, the J gene TRBJ1-5; D is uncertain. This CDR3 is built from 15 residues. Looked up from germline, CDR1 is MDHEN and CDR2 is SYDVKM. The V end was cut by 7 bases, the J end by 5 bases, with 18 bases between. CDR3 DNA: TGTGCCAGCATTTCTCAACGGATAAGGGATCAGCCCCAGCATTTT. It translates to CASISQRIRDQPQHF.

The rearrangement joins TRBV30 to TRBJ1-1, with TRBD1 identical over 7 bases. This CDR3 comprises 11 residues. Germline V lookup: CDR1 GTSNPN, CDR2 SVGIG (reference sequence). The J segment lost 11 bases and the V segment lost 1 base, leaving 4 bases of the junction unmatched. The CDR3 is CAWSAGGRAFF. CDR3 nucleotide sequence: TGTGCCTGGAGTGCAGGGGGGAGGGCTTTCTTT.

This clone was seen a few times. J is TRBJ2-5 and V is TRBV7-9; 8 positions agree with TRBD1. Looked up from germline, CDR1 is SEHNR and CDR2 is FQNEAQ (reference sequence). CDR3 length equals 14 residues. The V gene end was trimmed by 5 bases and the J gene end by 4 bases; junction bases not matched to a gene: 6. CDR3 DNA: TGTGCCAGCAGCCTAAGACAGGGGAGAGAGACCCAGTACTTC. Amino acid sequence: CASSLRQGRETQYF. Full variable domain (missing parts from reference TRBV7-9 and TRBJ2-5): DTGVSQNPRHKITKRGQNVTFRCDPISEHNRLYWYRQTLGQGPEFLTYFQNEAQLEKSRLLSDRFSAERPKGSFSTLEIQRTEQGDSAMYLCASSLRQGRETQYFGPGTRLLVL.

This chain joins TRBV28 and TRBJ1-1; tentatively, D is TRBD1 (5 bases). V lost 0 bases and J lost 3, with 11 bases in between. CDR3 length: 15 amino acids. The germline V gene encodes CDR1 MDHEN and CDR2 SYDVKM. The CDR3 protein is CASSLWAGRYTEAFF. Here the CDR3 DNA reads TGTGCCAGCAGTTTATGGGCAGGGAGGTACACTGAAGCTTTCTTT.